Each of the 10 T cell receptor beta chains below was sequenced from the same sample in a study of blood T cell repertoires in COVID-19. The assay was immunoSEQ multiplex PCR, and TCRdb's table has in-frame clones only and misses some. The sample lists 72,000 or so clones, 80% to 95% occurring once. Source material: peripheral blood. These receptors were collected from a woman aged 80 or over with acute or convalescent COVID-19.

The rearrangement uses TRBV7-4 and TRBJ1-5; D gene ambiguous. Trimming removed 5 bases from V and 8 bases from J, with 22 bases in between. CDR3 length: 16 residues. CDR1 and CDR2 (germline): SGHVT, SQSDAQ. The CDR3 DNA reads TGTGCCAGCAGCCCTAAAAACAGCCCGGTTTTAAAGCCCCAGCATTTT. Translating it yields CASSPKNSPVLKPQHF.

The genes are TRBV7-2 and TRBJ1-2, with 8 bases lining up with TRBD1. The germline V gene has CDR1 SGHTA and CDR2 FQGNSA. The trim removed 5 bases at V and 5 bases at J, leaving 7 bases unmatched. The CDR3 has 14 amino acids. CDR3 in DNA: TGTGCCAGCAGCCAGAACACAGGGGGATATGGCTACACCTTC. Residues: CASSQNTGGYGYTF.

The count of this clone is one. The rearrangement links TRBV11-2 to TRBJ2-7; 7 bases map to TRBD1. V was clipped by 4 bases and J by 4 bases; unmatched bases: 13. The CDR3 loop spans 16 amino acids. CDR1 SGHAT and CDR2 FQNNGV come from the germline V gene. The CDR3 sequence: CASSSSGTASAYEQYF. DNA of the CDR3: TGTGCCAGCAGCTCCTCCGGGACAGCCTCAGCGTACGAGCAGTACTTC.

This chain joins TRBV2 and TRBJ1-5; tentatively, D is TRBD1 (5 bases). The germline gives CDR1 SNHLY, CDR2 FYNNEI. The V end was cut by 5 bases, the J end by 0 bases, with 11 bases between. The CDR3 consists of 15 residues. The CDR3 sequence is CASSLTDHSNQPQHF. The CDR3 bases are TGTGCCAGCAGTCTGACAGACCATAGCAATCAGCCCCAGCATTTT.

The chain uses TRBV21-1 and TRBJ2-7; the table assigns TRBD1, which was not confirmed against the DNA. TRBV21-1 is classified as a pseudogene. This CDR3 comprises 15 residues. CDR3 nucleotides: TGTGCCAGCAGCAAAGCCCAGGGGAACCCCTACGAGCAGTACTTC. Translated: CASSKAQGNPYEQYF.

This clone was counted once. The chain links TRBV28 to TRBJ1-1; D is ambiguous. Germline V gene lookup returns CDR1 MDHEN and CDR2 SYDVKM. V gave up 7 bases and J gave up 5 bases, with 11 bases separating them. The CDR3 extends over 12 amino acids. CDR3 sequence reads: CASTLRGTEAFF. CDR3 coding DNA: TGTGCCAGCACCCTTCGAGGGACTGAAGCTTTCTTT.

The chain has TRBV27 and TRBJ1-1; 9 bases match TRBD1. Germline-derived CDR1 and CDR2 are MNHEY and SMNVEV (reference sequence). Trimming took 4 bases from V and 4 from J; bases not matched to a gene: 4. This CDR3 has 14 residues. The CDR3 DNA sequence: TGTGCCAGCAGTTCGACAGGGGGGGTCACTGAAGCTTTCTTT. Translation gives CASSSTGGVTEAFF.

CDR3 protein: CASSDIGLGAFF. DNA of the CDR3: TGTGCCAGCAGCGATATTGGCCTTGGAGCTTTCTTT. The chain carries TRBV7-9 and TRBJ1-1; no reliable D call. CDR1 SEHNR and CDR2 FQNEAQ come from the germline V gene (reference sequence). This CDR3 is built from 12 residues. V was shortened by 5 bases and J by 10 bases, with 14 bases between the two germline ends.

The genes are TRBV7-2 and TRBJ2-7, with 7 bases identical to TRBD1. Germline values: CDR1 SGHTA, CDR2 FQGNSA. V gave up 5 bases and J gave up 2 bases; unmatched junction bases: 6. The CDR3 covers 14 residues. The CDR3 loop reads CASSMHRGAYEQYF. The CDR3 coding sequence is TGTGCCAGCAGCATGCACAGGGGAGCCTACGAGCAGTACTTC.

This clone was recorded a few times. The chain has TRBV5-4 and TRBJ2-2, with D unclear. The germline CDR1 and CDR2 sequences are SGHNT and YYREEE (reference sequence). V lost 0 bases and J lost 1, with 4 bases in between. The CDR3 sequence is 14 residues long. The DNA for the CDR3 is TGTGCCAGCAGCTTGGGACAGAACACCGGGGAGCTGTTTTTT. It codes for CASSLGQNTGELFF.